This TCR beta chain was sequenced in a study of blood T cell repertoires in COVID-19 (TCRdb year 2020). Study-level background: Samples covering the acute and convalescent phases of COVID-19 were provided by collaborators in the United States, Italy and Spain. The material from the prospective study consisted of cDNA or gDNA derived from T cells, B-cell-depleted T cells, or PBMCs. Subjects who had been exposed to COVID-19, were actively infected with it, or had recovered from it provided the deeply sampled blood TCRbeta repertoires that made up the dataset. The repertoires were released in a freely available public database intended as a resource for research on the immune response to SARS-CoV-2. Samples were obtained from the ongoing ImmuneRACE study (first 160 participants) and from 1,000 to 1,500 subjects provided by 6 global collaborators. A de-identified subject ID, COVID-19 status, age in years and sex were almost always included in the sample metadata. HLA class I and class II types, where available, came from metadata supplied by the sample provider rather than from assay-based typing. The paper as a whole reports these results and caveats: The amount of clinical and demographic metadata varied by source and participant and was provided uncurated.

TCRbeta CDR3 regions were amplified from genomic DNA using the immunoSEQ Assay, a bias-controlled multiplex PCR. Regarding the original processing steps: The number of nucleated cells in each sample was estimated from the amplification of reference gene primers within the assay. Sequence reads were collapsed and filtered to measure the absolute abundance of every unique TCRbeta CDR3 rearrangement. For each sample, productive Simpson clonality was calculated as the square root of Simpson's diversity index over productive rearrangements. As stored in TCRdb, this immuneACCESS dataset retains in-frame rearrangements with V and J assigned. A fraction of the clones does not appear; measured against another copy, unresolved V genes explain less than half of the discrepancy, and the remainder lacks a known reason. That table is the source of V, J and clone size, and D and trimming were worked out from the DNA. This sample holds about 91,000 clones; about four fifths were observed only once. Of the sample, around 10% is held by the ten largest clones.

The collaborating institutions used their own protocols to collect whole blood in K2EDTA tubes. For TCRbeta analysis, collaborators shipped samples as frozen whole blood, isolated PBMCs, or DNA extracted from either of those sample types. Notes on this clone: Its antigen is unknown. Per-nucleotide qualities are absent, and no much larger clonotype sits a single base away.

Germline trimming: 7 bases from V, 0 bases from J; junction bases outside gene matches: 5. Inclusive of the bounding cysteine and phenylalanine, the CDR3 is 14 residues long. This entry keeps only the CDR3 DNA: 42 bases, framed from base 1. In the germline V gene (reference sequence), CDR1 corresponds to LNHDA and CDR2 to SQIVND. What was sequenced was peripheral blood. This receptor was identified in an elderly woman with acute or convalescent COVID-19. The chain joins TRBV19 to TRBJ1-2, and TRBD1 aligns with 7 junction nucleotides. The CDR3 region: CASNLDRTNYGYTF. The sequenced DNA is TGTGCCAGTAACCTGGACAGGACTAACTATGGCTACACCTTC.